This T cell receptor (beta chain) was recorded in a study of cytomegalovirus exposure and HLA in healthy donors. A multiplex PCR was run with 60 Vbeta primers and 13 Jbeta primers. The protocol was immunoSEQ multiplex PCR, while the TCRdb copy is restricted to in-frame clones and leaves out a portion. The data contain 150,000 to 200,000 clones, 65% to 80% of them singletons. The origin of this receptor is a woman in her 30s in good health and CMV-seropositive. The sequenced material came from PBMCs.

The DNA for the CDR3 is TGTGCCAGTAGTTATCAGAACTATGGCTACACCTTC. Protein: CASSYQNYGYTF. This chain links TRBV19 with TRBJ1-2; D uncertain. This CDR3 contains 12 residues. Germline lookup yields CDR1 LNHDA and CDR2 SQIVND (reference sequence). Trimming removed 5 bases from V and 2 bases from J, with 6 bases in between.